Below are 3 T cell receptor beta chains sequenced from a single sample in a study of regulatory T cells in long-lasting Graves disease. Time point defined: newly diagnosed GD, antithyroid drugs for less than 3 months. There was RNA extracted from PBMCs, and the TCR library was made from it. HTBI primers from iRepertoire and Arm-PCR of CDR3 regions yielded the TCR beta libraries. MiXCR was run by TCRdb on the multiplex PCR reads, yielding one entry per CDR3 protein. The data contain 530,000 or so distinct CDR3 sequences, about 16% of them singletons. These data are also associated with another study on T cells in Graves' hyperthyroidism and ophthalmopathy.

Sequencing was performed on peripheral blood mononuclear cells (PBMCs), taken at new diagnosis, from a patient treated with antithyroid drugs. All receptors come from a man between 18 and 29 years old with Graves disease.

This clonotype occurred a few times. V gene TRBV7-9 combines with J gene TRBJ1-2, with TRBD1 matching 8 bases. The J segment lost 7 bases and the V segment lost 4 bases, leaving 8 bases of the junction unmatched. The CDR3 sequence is 14 residues long. Germline V lookup: CDR1 SEHNR, CDR2 FQNEAQ (reference sequence). CDR3: CASSYYSGTGGYTF. CDR3 DNA: TGTGCCAGCAGCTACTACTCCGGGACAGGTGGCTACACCTTC.

This clonotype was recorded many times. The gene calls are TRBV2 and TRBJ2-3; D call uncertain. Trimming removed 3 bases at V and 7 bases at J, with 5 bases between. In germline, CDR1 is SNHLY, CDR2 FYNNEI. The CDR3 extends over 11 amino acids. CDR3 amino acids: CASSDGHTQYF. CDR3 sequence (DNA): TGTGCCAGCAGTGACGGCCATACGCAGTATTTT. The variable domain in full, with the rest retrieved from reference TRBV2 and TRBJ2-3, is EPEVTQTPSHQVTQMGQEVILRCVPISNHLYFYWYRQILGQKVEFLVSFYNNEISEKSEIFDDQFSVERPDGSNFTLKIRSTKLEDSAMYFCASSDGHTQYFGPGTRLTVL.

This clonotype was seen ten or more times. J is TRBJ1-6 and V is TRBV20-1; D is perhaps TRBD1 (5 bases). V was clipped by 0 bases and J by 7 bases, with 19 bases between them. The CDR3 is made up of 17 amino acids. In germline, CDR1 is DFQATT, CDR2 SNEGSKA (reference sequence). The CDR3: CSARDDQGRVGNSPLHF. DNA of the CDR3: TGCAGTGCTAGAGATGATCAGGGCAGGGTCGGAAATTCACCCCTCCACTTT.